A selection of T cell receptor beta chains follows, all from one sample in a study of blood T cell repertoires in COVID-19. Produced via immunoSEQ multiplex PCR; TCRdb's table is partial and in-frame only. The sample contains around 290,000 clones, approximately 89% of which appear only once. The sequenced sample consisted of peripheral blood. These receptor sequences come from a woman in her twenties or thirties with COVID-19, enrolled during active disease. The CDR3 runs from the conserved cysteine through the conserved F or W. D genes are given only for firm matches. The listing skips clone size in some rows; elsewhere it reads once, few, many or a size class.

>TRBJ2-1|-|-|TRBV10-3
TGTGCCATCAGTGCGGGAGCGGAACCCTACAATGAGCAGTTCTTC
CAISAGAEPYNEQFF
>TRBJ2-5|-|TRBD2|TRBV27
TGTGCCAGCAGTTTTGAAGGTGGAACGGGAGGGCCGAAACAAGAGACCCAGTACTTC
CASSFEGGTGGPKQETQYF
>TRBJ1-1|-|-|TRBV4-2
TGTGCCAGCAGCCAAGTTCTAAGCTCCACTGAAGCTTTCTTT
CASSQVLSSTEAFF
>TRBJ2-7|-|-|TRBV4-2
TGTGCCAGCAGCCAAGTGAGGAGCTCCTACGAGCAGTACTTC
CASSQVRSSYEQYF
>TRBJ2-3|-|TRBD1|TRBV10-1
TGCGCCAGCAGTACGGGACAGAGCACAGATACGCAGTATTTT
CASSTGQSTDTQYF
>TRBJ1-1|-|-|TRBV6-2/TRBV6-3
TGTGCCAGCAGTTACTTGTGGGGAGACTTGTCAGAAGCTTTCTTT
CASSYLWGDLSEAFF
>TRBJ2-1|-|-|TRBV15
TGTGCCACCAGCTCACCTAAGGCCGGGACCTACAATGAGCAGTTCTTC
CATSSPKAGTYNEQFF
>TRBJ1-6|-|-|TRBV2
TGTGCCACCTCCGACACTGGGCAAAATAATTCACCCCTCCACTTT
CATSDTGQNNSPLHF
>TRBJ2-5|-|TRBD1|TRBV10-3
TGTGCCATCAGTGGGGGACAGGGGAAAGAGACCCAGTACTTC
CAISGGQGKETQYF
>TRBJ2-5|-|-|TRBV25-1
TGTGCCAGCAGTGGGTCAGGGCAACAAGAGACCCAGTACTTC
CASSGSGQQETQYF
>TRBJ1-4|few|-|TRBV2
TGTGCCAGCAGTGAAGAGGCCGGCCGGGAACTGTTTTTT
CASSEEAGRELFF
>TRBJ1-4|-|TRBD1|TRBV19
TGTGCCAGTAGCCAGACAGGGGACTCCGAAAAACTGTTTTTT
CASSQTGDSEKLFF
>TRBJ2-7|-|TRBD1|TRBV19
TGTGCCAGTAGTATATACAGGGGCCGAAGCTCCTACGAGCAGTACTTC
CASSIYRGRSSYEQYF
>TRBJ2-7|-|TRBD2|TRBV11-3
TGTGCCAGCAGCTTAGGTGGGCTAGCGGGAGGACACGAGCAGTACTTC
CASSLGGLAGGHEQYF
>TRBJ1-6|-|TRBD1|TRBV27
TGTGCCAGCATGGGGGACAGCTATAATTCACCCCTCCACTTT
CASMGDSYNSPLHF
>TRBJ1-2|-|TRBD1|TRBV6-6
TGTGCCAGCAGTTACCCCGGGACAGCCTATGGCTACACCTTC
CASSYPGTAYGYTF
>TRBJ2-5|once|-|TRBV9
TGTGCCAGCAGCGCACACGAGGGGGAAGAGACCCAGTACTTC
CASSAHEGEETQYF
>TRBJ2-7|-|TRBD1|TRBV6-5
TGTGCCAGCAGGGCACAGGGGGCGCACGAGCAGTACTTC
CASRAQGAHEQYF
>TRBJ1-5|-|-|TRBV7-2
TGTGCCAGCAGCTTAGCCCTGCCCGGGCAGCCCCAGCATTTT
CASSLALPGQPQHF
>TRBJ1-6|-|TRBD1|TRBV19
TGTGCCAGTAGTATATTCGGACAGGAAAATTCACCCCTCCACTTT
CASSIFGQENSPLHF
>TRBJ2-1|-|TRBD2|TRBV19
TGTGCCAGTACGGCTAGCGGGAGTTATGAGCAGTTCTTC
CASTASGSYEQFF
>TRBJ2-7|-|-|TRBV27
TGTGCCAGCAGCTTACACCGGGACACCACCTACGAGCAGTACTTC
CASSLHRDTTYEQYF
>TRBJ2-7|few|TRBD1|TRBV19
TGTGCCAGTAGTACCCGGGGACAGTACGAGCAGTACTTC
CASSTRGQYEQYF
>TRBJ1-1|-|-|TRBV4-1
TGCGCCAGCAGCCAAGATCTCTCCTGGAACACTGAAGCTTTCTTT
CASSQDLSWNTEAFF
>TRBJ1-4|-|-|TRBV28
TGTGCCAGCAGTTTAATAGGGGTTGGAGAAAAACTGTTTTTT
CASSLIGVGEKLFF
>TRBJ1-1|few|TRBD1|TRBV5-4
TGTGCCAGCACCTCGCGGGGACAGTCGAACACTGAAGCTTTCTTT
CASTSRGQSNTEAFF
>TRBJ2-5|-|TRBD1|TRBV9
TGTGCCAGCAGCGAATCCGGGACAGCTAAAGAGACCCAGTACTTC
CASSESGTAKETQYF
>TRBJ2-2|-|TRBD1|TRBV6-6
TGTGCCAGCAGTTTGACAGGGGGCGGTCGTACCGGGGAGCTGTTTTTT
CASSLTGGGRTGELFF
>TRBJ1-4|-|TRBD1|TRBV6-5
TGTGCCAGCAGTTACTTGCAGGGGGCGCGGGATGAAAAACTGTTTTTT
CASSYLQGARDEKLFF
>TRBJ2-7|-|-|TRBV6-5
TGTGCCAGCACCCCGGGAGAGGGATACGAGCAGTACTTC
CASTPGEGYEQYF
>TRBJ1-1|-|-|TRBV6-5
TGTGCCAGCAGTTATACGGGGAACACTGAAGCTTTCTTT
CASSYTGNTEAFF
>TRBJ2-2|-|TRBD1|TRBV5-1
TGCGCCAGCAGCCAATCCTGGGCAGGGGGCCTTACCGGGGAGCTGTTTTTT
CASSQSWAGGLTGELFF
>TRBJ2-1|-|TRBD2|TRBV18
TGTGCCAGCTCACCCAGCGGGAGGTCCTACAATGAGCAGTTCTTC
CASSPSGRSYNEQFF
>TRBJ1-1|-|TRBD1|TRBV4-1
TGCGCCAGCAGCTCTGGACAGGGGACGTTACTCCCTGAAGCTTTCTTT
CASSSGQGTLLPEAFF
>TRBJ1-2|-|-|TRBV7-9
TGTGCCAGCAGCTTAGGGGCAGGATATGGCTACACCTTC
CASSLGAGYGYTF
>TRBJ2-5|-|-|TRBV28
TGTGCCAGCAGTTTCGGAGGGTTACAAAAAGAGACCCAGTACTTC
CASSFGGLQKETQYF
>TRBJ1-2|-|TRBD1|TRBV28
TGTGCCAGCAGCTCCGCCCCAGGGGGCCGAGAGGGCTACACCTTC
CASSSAPGGREGYTF
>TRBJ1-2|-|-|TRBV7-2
TGTGCCAGCAGCTTAGCCCCCTCCGGCAGAGGGGGTCTGCATGGCTACACCTTC
CASSLAPSGRGGLHGYTF
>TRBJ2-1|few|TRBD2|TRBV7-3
TGTGCCAGCAGCTTAATCGGGAGGGCCAATGAGCAGTTCTTC
CASSLIGRANEQFF
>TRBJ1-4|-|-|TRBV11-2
TGTGCCAGCAGCTTAGGCGATTCTAGAGATGAAAAACTGTTTTTT
CASSLGDSRDEKLFF
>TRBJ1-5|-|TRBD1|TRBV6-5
TGTGCCAGCAGGAATATGGACAGGGGGAATCAGCCCCAGCATTTT
CASRNMDRGNQPQHF
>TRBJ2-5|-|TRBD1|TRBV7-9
TGTGCCAGCAGCAGAGGGGGCGCGTTATCCGAGACCCAGTACTTC
CASSRGGALSETQYF
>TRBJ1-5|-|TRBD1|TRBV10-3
TGTGCCATCAGTGAGTTGGGACAGGGAAAGGGTCAGCCCCAGCATTTT
CAISELGQGKGQPQHF
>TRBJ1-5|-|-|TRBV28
TGTGCCAGCAGTCCTCTCCATAGGCCCCAGCATTTT
CASSPLHRPQHF
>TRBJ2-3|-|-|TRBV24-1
TGTGCCACCAGTGTTGAGGATACGCAGTATTTT
CATSVEDTQYF